This T cell receptor beta chain was found in a study of memory CD8 T cells in hepatitis C reinfection. Across the whole study: Late or post reinfection samples were taken 12 to 24 weeks after detection.

Only in-frame clones appear in the TCRdb table, and some are missing; sequencing was by immunoSEQ multiplex PCR. Seen here are approximately 46,000 clones, 89% observed once, and the top ten hold more than 0.65%. General observations from the study: Conclusions on public clonotypes and secondary clearance were not definitive with four or five donors.

Regarding this clone: No antigen is known for it.

The time point is: late/post reinfection, 12 to 24 weeks after detection. No in vitro expansion preceded TCR sequencing of the sorted cells. Total naive CD8 T cells were sorted as viable CD3+ CD8+ CD45RO- cells from two donors. This sequence originates from a man aged 18 to 30 with hepatitis C virus infection. Sequenced material: naive CD8+ T cells sorted from blood.

The DNA for the CDR3 is TGTGCCAGTAGTATACTAGCGGGTACAGATACGCAGTATTTT. This gives the protein CASSILAGTDTQYF. This sequence joins TRBV19 and TRBJ2-3; 8 bases are a match to TRBD2. This CDR3 has 14 residues. J lost 3 bases, V lost 2 bases, and 1 base had no gene match. Germline V gene data show CDR1 as LNHDA and CDR2 as SQIVND (reference sequence).